The rows below give T cell receptor beta chains drawn from one sample of a study of T cell repertoires in cytomegalovirus infection. For these TCRs, the target antigens are not known. Each CDR3 protein is one row after TCRdb ran MiXCR on the reads. The sample has 750,000 to 900,000 distinct CDR3 sequences, almost 30% seen once. Sequences were derived from cultured CD8+ T cells from PBMCs, sampled from culture after CMV antigen stimulation. These receptors all come from a human donor in good health (CMV status not recorded). Some clones in this sample may be carry-over from other donors' samples. The CDR3 runs from the conserved cysteine through the conserved F or W. D genes are given only for firm matches. Not every row has a clone size; where given, it reads once, few, many or a size class.

d_gene: TRBD1; v_gene: TRBV2; j_gene: TRBJ2-5; abundance: .; CDR3nt: TGTGCCAGCAGTGAAGCGTGGGACAGCCAAGAGACCCAGTACTTC; CDR3aa: CASSEAWDSQETQYF
d_gene: TRBD1; v_gene: TRBV7-9; j_gene: TRBJ1-4; abundance: few; CDR3nt: TGTGCCAGCAGCTCCGAGGGAGGGGACAGTTATGAAAAACTGTTTTTT; CDR3aa: CASSSEGGDSYEKLFF
d_gene: .; v_gene: TRBV7-3; j_gene: TRBJ1-1; abundance: many; CDR3nt: TGTGCCAGCAGCTTAAATCCACGGGACACTGAAGCTTTCTTT; CDR3aa: CASSLNPRDTEAFF
d_gene: TRBD1; v_gene: TRBV6-2/TRBV6-3; j_gene: TRBJ2-3; abundance: few; CDR3nt: TGTGCCAGCAGTTACTCCGGACAGGACACAGATACGCAGTATTTT; CDR3aa: CASSYSGQDTDTQYF
d_gene: TRBD2; v_gene: TRBV4-2; j_gene: TRBJ2-5; abundance: many; CDR3nt: TGTGCCAGCAGCCAAGAAAAAAGCGGGGGGGGAGAGACCCAGTACTTC; CDR3aa: CASSQEKSGGGETQYF
d_gene: TRBD1; v_gene: TRBV12-5; j_gene: TRBJ2-3; abundance: .; CDR3nt: TGTGCTAGTGGTTTAAACATCGGGACAGAGCATTCAGATACGCAGTATTTT; CDR3aa: CASGLNIGTEHSDTQYF
d_gene: .; v_gene: TRBV7-9; j_gene: TRBJ2-1; abundance: many; CDR3nt: TGTGCCAGCAGCATTAGCTTCAGGGGAGAGCGCTCCTACAATGAGCAGTTCTTC; CDR3aa: CASSISFRGERSYNEQFF
d_gene: TRBD1; v_gene: TRBV7-6; j_gene: TRBJ2-7; abundance: .; CDR3nt: TGTGCCAGCAGCGCGACCGGGACAGGGACGTACGAGCAGTACTTC; CDR3aa: CASSATGTGTYEQYF
d_gene: .; v_gene: TRBV5-5; j_gene: TRBJ1-1; abundance: .; CDR3nt: TGTGCCAGCAGCCCAGACAGATGGCTGAACACTGAAGCTTTCTTT; CDR3aa: CASSPDRWLNTEAFF
d_gene: .; v_gene: TRBV7-3; j_gene: TRBJ2-3; abundance: .; CDR3nt: TGTGCCAGCAGCTTAATTGGGGGTGCAGATACGCAGTATTTT; CDR3aa: CASSLIGGADTQYF
d_gene: TRBD1; v_gene: TRBV20-1; j_gene: TRBJ1-1; abundance: few; CDR3nt: TGCAGTGCTTGGGATACAGGGGACACTGAAGCTTTCTTT; CDR3aa: CSAWDTGDTEAFF
d_gene: .; v_gene: TRBV20-1; j_gene: TRBJ2-2; abundance: few; CDR3nt: TGCAGTGCTGTGCTCACTAGTGCCGGGGAGCTGTTTTTT; CDR3aa: CSAVLTSAGELFF
d_gene: TRBD2; v_gene: TRBV7-2; j_gene: TRBJ2-5; abundance: many; CDR3nt: TGTGCCAGCAGCCTTAGCGGGCTCGGGGAGACCCAGTACTTC; CDR3aa: CASSLSGLGETQYF
d_gene: .; v_gene: TRBV7-2; j_gene: TRBJ2-1; abundance: few; CDR3nt: TGTGCCAGCAGCTTAGAGGAGCGGGTCGTAGGGAATGAGCAGTTCTTC; CDR3aa: CASSLEERVVGNEQFF
d_gene: .; v_gene: TRBV20-1; j_gene: TRBJ1-3; abundance: few; CDR3nt: TGCAGTGCTAGAGAGGACGTTTACTCTGGAAACACCATATATTTT; CDR3aa: CSAREDVYSGNTIYF
d_gene: .; v_gene: TRBV7-8; j_gene: TRBJ1-1; abundance: many; CDR3nt: TGTGCCAGCAGCTTAGATGGGGGCCCGAACACTGAAGCTTTCTTT; CDR3aa: CASSLDGGPNTEAFF
d_gene: TRBD1; v_gene: TRBV13; j_gene: TRBJ2-7; abundance: once; CDR3nt: TGTGCCAGCAGCTTAACCCTGGGACAGGGCTACGAGCAGTACTTC; CDR3aa: CASSLTLGQGYEQYF
d_gene: .; v_gene: TRBV27; j_gene: TRBJ1-5; abundance: .; CDR3nt: TGTGCCAGCAGTGATACGAGCAATCAGCCCCAGCATTTT; CDR3aa: CASSDTSNQPQHF
d_gene: TRBD2; v_gene: TRBV7-6; j_gene: TRBJ2-3; abundance: many; CDR3nt: TGTGCCAGCAGTTCCCCAGCGGGGGGGAGCACAGATACGCAGTATTTT; CDR3aa: CASSSPAGGSTDTQYF
d_gene: .; v_gene: TRBV29-1; j_gene: TRBJ2-1; abundance: .; CDR3nt: TGCAGCGTTGAAGGAGGGACATCTATCCTCGATGAGCAGTTCTTC; CDR3aa: CSVEGGTSILDEQFF
d_gene: TRBD2; v_gene: TRBV7-9; j_gene: TRBJ2-3; abundance: .; CDR3nt: TGTGCCAGCAGCCATAATACTGGACTGGGACTAGCGGGGGGTTCTAGCACAGATACGCAGTATTTT; CDR3aa: CASSHNTGLGLAGGSSTDTQYF
d_gene: .; v_gene: TRBV20-1; j_gene: TRBJ1-6; abundance: .; CDR3nt: TGCAGTGCTAGAGAGGGGGAGTCAGGATCACCCCTCCACTTT; CDR3aa: CSAREGESGSPLHF
d_gene: TRBD2; v_gene: TRBV6-5; j_gene: TRBJ2-1; abundance: .; CDR3nt: TGTGCCAGCAGTTACTCTCCAGCGGGGGTAGGGAATGAGCAGTTCTTC; CDR3aa: CASSYSPAGVGNEQFF
d_gene: .; v_gene: TRBV12-3/TRBV12-4; j_gene: TRBJ1-1; abundance: .; CDR3nt: TGTGCCAGCATCACACAGGGTGAAGGCACTGAAGCTTTCTTT; CDR3aa: CASITQGEGTEAFF
d_gene: .; v_gene: TRBV27; j_gene: TRBJ2-7; abundance: many; CDR3nt: TGTGCCAGCAGCTTTGGCCAATCCTACGAGCAGTACTTC; CDR3aa: CASSFGQSYEQYF
d_gene: .; v_gene: TRBV19; j_gene: TRBJ1-5; abundance: .; CDR3nt: TGTGCCAGTAGTATTAATCCGGGGGCCGCTCAGCCCCAGCATTTT; CDR3aa: CASSINPGAAQPQHF
d_gene: TRBD2; v_gene: TRBV5-4; j_gene: TRBJ2-5; abundance: few; CDR3nt: TGTGCCAGCAGCTTGTTACTAGCGGGGCCCGAGACCCAGTACTTC; CDR3aa: CASSLLLAGPETQYF